The rows below give T cell receptor beta chains drawn from one sample of a study of T cell repertoires in cytomegalovirus infection. A single record per CDR3 protein comes from TCRdb applying MiXCR to the reads. Of about 340,000 distinct CDR3 sequences in the sample, about 27% were seen once. Which antigens these TCRs recognize remains unknown. The sequencing used cultured PBMCs, collected from culture after CMV antigen stimulation. These TCRs come from a human donor in good health (CMV status not recorded). Some clones in this sample may be carry-over from other donors' samples. The CDR3 runs from the conserved cysteine through the conserved F or W. The D gene is left open where the match is weak. Clone sizes are given selectively: once, few, many, or a class where the clone is expanded.

cdr3_nt	cdr3_aa	clone_size	v_call	j_call	d_call
TGTGCCAGCAGGCTGGAAGAGACCCAGTACTTC	CASRLEETQYF	-	TRBV5-4	TRBJ2-5	-
TGTGCCAGAAGCTTAGGGGAGGAGGGGGCGACCCTAGCCAAAAACATTCAGTACTTC	CARSLGEEGATLAKNIQYF	few	TRBV5-3	TRBJ2-4	-
TGTGCCAGCAGCATCGAAGTTGACTACACCTTC	CASSIEVDYTF	-	TRBV11-2	TRBJ1-2	-
TGTGCCTGGAGTGTTTTTGGACCCTCATTGGAGACCCAGTACTTC	CAWSVFGPSLETQYF	-	TRBV30	TRBJ2-5	-
TGCAGCGTCCCGGGACAGGGTTACGAGCAGTACTTC	CSVPGQGYEQYF	many	TRBV29-1	TRBJ2-7	TRBD1
TGTGCCAGCAGCCTCATTGGGGCAGGCCGCTCTGGGGCCAACGTCCTGACTTTC	CASSLIGAGRSGANVLTF	many	TRBV7-2	TRBJ2-6	-
TGTGCCAGCAGTCGAGATACTGGAAACACCATATATTTT	CASSRDTGNTIYF	-	TRBV12-3/TRBV12-4	TRBJ1-3	-
TGTGCCAGCAGCCCCTCCCGTACAAACACCATATATTTT	CASSPSRTNTIYF	many	TRBV11-2	TRBJ1-3	-
TGCAGTGTCGGGAGAAATAGCAATCAGCCCCAGCATTTT	CSVGRNSNQPQHF	many	TRBV20-1	TRBJ1-5	-
TGCAGTTCCAAGGGACAGCCGAACACTGAAGCTTTCTTT	CSSKGQPNTEAFF	-	TRBV20-1	TRBJ1-1	TRBD1
TGTGCTAGTGGGCCGGACAGGGTTGGGCTGTTTTTT	CASGPDRVGLFF	-	TRBV12-5	TRBJ2-2	TRBD1
TGTGCCAGCTCACCACTCCCGGGACTAGCGGGTCGCACAGATACGCAGTATTTT	CASSPLPGLAGRTDTQYF	many	TRBV18	TRBJ2-3	TRBD2
TGCAGTGCTAGCATGGGCGGTAGCAATCAGCCCCAGCATTTT	CSASMGGSNQPQHF	few	TRBV20-1	TRBJ1-5	-
TGTGCCAGCAGCGCAACAGGGGTCTATGGCTACACCTTC	CASSATGVYGYTF	-	TRBV7-2	TRBJ1-2	TRBD1
TGTGCCAGCAGCTTAGGACCGGAACTAAAACCGGAGACTGAAGCTTTCTTT	CASSLGPELKPETEAFF	many	TRBV7-6	TRBJ1-1	-
TGTGCCAGCAGCGTAGATCCAACTAACTATGGCTACACCTTC	CASSVDPTNYGYTF	once	TRBV9	TRBJ1-2	-
TGTGCCAGCAGCCTCCAGAGTTTGAACACTGAAGCTTTCTTT	CASSLQSLNTEAFF	few	TRBV12-3/TRBV12-4	TRBJ1-1	-
TGTGCCAGCAGTTTACCCCTGGAGACCCAGTACTTC	CASSLPLETQYF	few	TRBV28	TRBJ2-5	-
TGTGCCAGCAGTGACTTAAGGGATGAAAAACTGTTTTTT	CASSDLRDEKLFF	-	TRBV6-1	TRBJ1-4	-
TGCAGCGGATCGGGACATTTGAACACTGAAGCTTTCTTT	CSGSGHLNTEAFF	-	TRBV29-1	TRBJ1-1	-
TGTGCCAGCAGCAAGGGACTCTTTAATGAAAAACTGTTTTTT	CASSKGLFNEKLFF	few	TRBV28	TRBJ1-4	-
TGTGCCAGCAGTGATTGGCCGCAGAACACTGAAGCTTTCTTT	CASSDWPQNTEAFF	few	TRBV2	TRBJ1-1	-
TGTGCCACCAGTCTTACAGGGCAGCCCTATGGCTACACCTTC	CATSLTGQPYGYTF	-	TRBV24-1	TRBJ1-2	-
TGCGCCAGCAGCCTCCGCTTCGGACAGGTTAACTATGGCTACACCTTC	CASSLRFGQVNYGYTF	-	TRBV4-1	TRBJ1-2	TRBD1
TGTGCCAGCAGTTACGGACAGGTTGGCTCTGGGGCCAACGTCCTGACTTTC	CASSYGQVGSGANVLTF	-	TRBV6-6	TRBJ2-6	TRBD1
TGTGCCAGCAGCTTGGAGGGCCGGATTTACGAGCAGTACTTC	CASSLEGRIYEQYF	few	TRBV7-9	TRBJ2-7	-
TGTGCCAGCAAAGTATCGGACAGCTCCAATCAGCCCCAGCATTTT	CASKVSDSSNQPQHF	-	TRBV27	TRBJ1-5	-